The 3 T cell receptor beta chains below come from one sample, sequenced in a study of T cell changes during pregnancy in multiple sclerosis. The data were produced by immunoSEQ multiplex PCR, yet TCRdb's version contains in-frame clones alone and is incomplete. The sample lists around 80,000 clones; roughly 94% were seen once. The sample was peripheral blood, taken in the second trimester of pregnancy. Receptors were obtained from a female donor in good health, enrolled as a control in a pregnancy study.

V and J are TRBV27 and TRBJ1-1; D unresolved. Germline V CDR1 and CDR2: MNHEY, SMNVEV (reference sequence). Trimming left V 8 bases short and J 1 base short, with 14 bases between. The length of the CDR3 is 14 residues. The CDR3 DNA is TGTGCCAGCTCATTCCGACTGGGGAACACTGAAGCTTTCTTT. Its translation: CASSFRLGNTEAFF.

The chain employs TRBV5-8 and TRBJ2-7; weak D call: TRBD2 (5 bases). The V and J ends lost 3 bases and 3 bases respectively, with 16 bases between them. Germline V gene data show CDR1 as SGHTS and CDR2 as YDEGEE. This CDR3 has 15 amino acids. CDR3 coding DNA: TGTGCCAGCAGCTACCGACTCGGAGAGGGCTACGAGCAGTACTTC. It encodes CASSYRLGEGYEQYF.

The chain employs TRBV2 and TRBJ1-3; D ambiguous. Germline assignment: CDR1 SNHLY and CDR2 FYNNEI. V was trimmed by 6 bases and J by 0 bases, leaving 9 bases between them. The CDR3 sequence is 14 residues long. In DNA, the CDR3 is TGTGCCAGCAGGCGAAGCTTCTCTGGAAACACCATATATTTT. Translating it yields CASRRSFSGNTIYF.